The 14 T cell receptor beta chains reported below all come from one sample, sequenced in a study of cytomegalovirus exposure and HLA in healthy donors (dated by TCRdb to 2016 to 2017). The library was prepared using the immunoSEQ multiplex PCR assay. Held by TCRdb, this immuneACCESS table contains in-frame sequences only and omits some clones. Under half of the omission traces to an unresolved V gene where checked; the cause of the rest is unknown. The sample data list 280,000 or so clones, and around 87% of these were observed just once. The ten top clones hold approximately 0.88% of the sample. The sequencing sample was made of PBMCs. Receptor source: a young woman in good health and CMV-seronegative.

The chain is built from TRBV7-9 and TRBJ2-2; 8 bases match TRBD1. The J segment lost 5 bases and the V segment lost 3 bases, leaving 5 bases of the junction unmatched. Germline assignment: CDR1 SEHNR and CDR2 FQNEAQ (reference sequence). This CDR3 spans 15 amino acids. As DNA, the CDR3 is TGTGCCAGCAGCTTCCGGACAGGGTCGACCGGGGAGCTGTTTTTT. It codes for CASSFRTGSTGELFF. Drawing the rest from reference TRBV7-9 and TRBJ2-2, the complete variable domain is DTGVSQNPRHKITKRGQNVTFRCDPISEHNRLYWYRQTLGQGPEFLTYFQNEAQLEKSRLLSDRFSAERPKGSFSTLEIQRTEQGDSAMYLCASSFRTGSTGELFFGEGSRLTVL.

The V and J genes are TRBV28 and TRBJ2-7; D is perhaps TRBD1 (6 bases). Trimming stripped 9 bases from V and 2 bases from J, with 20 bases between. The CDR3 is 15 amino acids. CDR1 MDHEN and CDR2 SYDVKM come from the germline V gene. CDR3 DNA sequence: TGTGCCAGTATTACAGGGCAAGTGGGACCCTACGAGCAGTACTTC. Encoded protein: CASITGQVGPYEQYF.

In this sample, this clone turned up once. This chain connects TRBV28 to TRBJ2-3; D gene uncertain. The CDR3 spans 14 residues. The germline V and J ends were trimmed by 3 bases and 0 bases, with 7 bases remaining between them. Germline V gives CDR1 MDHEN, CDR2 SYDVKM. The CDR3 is CASSFLTSTDTQYF. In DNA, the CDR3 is TGTGCCAGCAGTTTCCTTACTAGCACAGATACGCAGTATTTT.

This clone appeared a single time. CDR3 coding DNA: TGTGCCAGCAGCTTTGGTCCTTCGGAGAATGAGCAGTTCTTC. Protein product: CASSFGPSENEQFF. The chain has TRBV9 and TRBJ2-1; the D is unclear. V lost 4 bases and J lost 7, with 15 bases in between. This CDR3 has 14 residues. Germline CDR1 reads SGDLS; CDR2 reads YYNGEE. Drawing the rest from reference TRBV9 and TRBJ2-1, the complete variable domain is DSGVTQTPKHLITATGQRVTLRCSPRSGDLSVYWYQQSLDQGLQFLIQYYNGEERAKGNILERFSAQQFPDLHSELNLSSLELGDSALYFCASSFGPSENEQFFGPGTRLTVL.

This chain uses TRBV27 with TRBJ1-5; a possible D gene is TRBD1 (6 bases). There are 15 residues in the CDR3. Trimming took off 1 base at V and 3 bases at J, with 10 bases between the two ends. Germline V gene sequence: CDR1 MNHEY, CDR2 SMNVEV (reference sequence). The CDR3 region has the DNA TGTGCCAGCAGTTTATATGGGGGGGCCAATCAGCCCCAGCATTTT. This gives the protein CASSLYGGANQPQHF.

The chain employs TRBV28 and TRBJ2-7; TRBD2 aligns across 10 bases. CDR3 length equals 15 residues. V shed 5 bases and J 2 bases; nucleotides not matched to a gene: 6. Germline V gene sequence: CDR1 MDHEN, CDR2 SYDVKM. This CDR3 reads CASSLTSGATYEQYF. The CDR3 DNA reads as TGTGCCAGCAGTCTTACTAGCGGGGCTACCTACGAGCAGTACTTC.

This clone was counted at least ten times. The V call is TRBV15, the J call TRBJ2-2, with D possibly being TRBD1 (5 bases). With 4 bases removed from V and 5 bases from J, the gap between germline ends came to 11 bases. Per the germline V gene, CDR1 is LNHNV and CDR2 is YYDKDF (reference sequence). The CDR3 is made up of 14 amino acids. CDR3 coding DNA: TGTGCCACCAGCACTGACAGAGAAACCGGGGAGCTGTTTTTT. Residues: CATSTDRETGELFF.

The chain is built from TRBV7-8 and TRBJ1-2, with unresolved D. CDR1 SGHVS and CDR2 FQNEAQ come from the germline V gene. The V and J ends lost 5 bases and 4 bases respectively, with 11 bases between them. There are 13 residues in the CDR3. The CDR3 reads CASSETGIYGYTF. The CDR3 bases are TGTGCCAGCAGCGAAACCGGGATCTATGGCTACACCTTC. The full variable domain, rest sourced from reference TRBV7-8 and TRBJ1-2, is GAGVSQSPRYKVAKRGQDVALRCDPISGHVSLFWYQQALGQGPEFLTYFQNEAQLDKSGLPSDRFFAERPEGSVSTLKIQRTQQEDSAVYLCASSETGIYGYTFGSGTRLTVV.

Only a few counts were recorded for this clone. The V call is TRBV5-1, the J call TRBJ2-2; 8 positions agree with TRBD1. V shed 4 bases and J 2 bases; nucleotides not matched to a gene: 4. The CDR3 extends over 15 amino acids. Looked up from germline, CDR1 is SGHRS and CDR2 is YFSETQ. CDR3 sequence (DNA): TGCGCCAGCAGCCGGACAGGGAGAAACACCGGGGAGCTGTTTTTT. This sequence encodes CASSRTGRNTGELFF.

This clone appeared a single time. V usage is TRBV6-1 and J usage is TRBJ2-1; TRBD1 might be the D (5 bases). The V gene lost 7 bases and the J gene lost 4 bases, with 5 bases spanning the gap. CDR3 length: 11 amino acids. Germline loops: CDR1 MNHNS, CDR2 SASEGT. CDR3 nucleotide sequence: TGTGCCAGCACAGGGTACAATGAGCAGTTCTTC. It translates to CASTGYNEQFF.

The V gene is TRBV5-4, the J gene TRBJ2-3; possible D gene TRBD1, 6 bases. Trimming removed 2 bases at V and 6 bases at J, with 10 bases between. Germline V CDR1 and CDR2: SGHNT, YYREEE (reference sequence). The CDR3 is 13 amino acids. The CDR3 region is CASSFRGSDTQYF. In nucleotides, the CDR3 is TGTGCCAGCAGCTTCAGGGGCTCGGATACGCAGTATTTT.

In DNA, the CDR3 is TGTGCCAGCAGTGAAGGCTCTCAGGGATTAGAAAAACTGTTTTTT. Its protein is CASSEGSQGLEKLFF. The rearrangement links TRBV6-1 to TRBJ1-4, with D tentatively TRBD1 (5 bases). Germline lookup yields CDR1 MNHNS and CDR2 SASEGT. Trimming removed 1 base at V and 8 bases at J, with 14 bases between. The CDR3 length is 15 residues.

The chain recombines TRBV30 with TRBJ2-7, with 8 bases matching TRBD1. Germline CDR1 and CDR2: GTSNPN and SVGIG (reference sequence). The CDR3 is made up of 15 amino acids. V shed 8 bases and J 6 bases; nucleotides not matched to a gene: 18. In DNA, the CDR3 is TGTGCCGGTCGGGGCCCCAGGGGGCGCGTACGCGAGCAGTACTTC. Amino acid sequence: CAGRGPRGRVREQYF.

CDR3 region: CATHRTASGTGELFF. CDR3 nucleotides: TGTGCCACCCACCGGACAGCGTCAGGCACCGGGGAGCTGTTTTTT. The rearrangement uses TRBV28 and TRBJ2-2, with a weak D call TRBD1 (6 bases). V gave up 10 bases and J gave up 4 bases, with 19 bases separating them. The CDR3 loop spans 15 amino acids. CDR1 and CDR2 (germline): MDHEN, SYDVKM.